This T cell receptor (beta chain) stems from a study of blood T cells in healthy people across ages. Study conclusions and caveats: A roughly linear fall in TCR beta diversity per million T cells was seen with increasing age.

V shed 4 bases and J shed 5 bases, with 11 bases lying between them. The CDR3 is made up of 13 amino acids. CDR1 is LGHNA, CDR2 YNFKEQ, per germline. This clonotype was counted only a few times. Its antigen is still unknown. The second PCR ran about 6 to 11 cycles with a sample-barcoded 5' primer and J-beta primers. Through a template-switch adaptor with 12 random nucleotides, each cDNA molecule received a tag. MiXCR was run by TCRdb on the 5' RACE reads, yielding one entry per CDR3 protein. Of 1.5 million or so distinct CDR3 sequences detected, about 45% appear once; the ten largest clones hold 4%. The sequenced sample was blood. The rearrangement uses TRBV4-2 and TRBJ1-1; D gene unclear. The TCR comes from a woman under 30 in good health. DNA of the CDR3: TGTGCCAGCAGCCCGTCTGAGACAACTGAAGCTTTCTTT. The encoded protein is CASSPSETTEAFF.